The rows below give T cell receptor beta chains drawn from one sample of a study of identical twins. TCRdb reanalysed the 5' RACE reads using MiXCR and keeps one entry per CDR3 protein. The sample has 350,000 or so distinct CDR3 sequences, about 12% seen once. Separately, the same data were catalogued under a study of yellow fever vaccine responses in identical twins.

The sample was CD8+ T cells sorted from blood. The receptors come from a young woman in good health. Each CDR3 is given without its conserved first and last residue. Clone size is shown for a subset of rows, as once, few, many or a class of expanded clone.

CDR3,size,V,J
ASSLGSGRGETQY,few,TRBV5-5,TRBJ2-5
ASNPGENTEAF,few,TRBV6-1,TRBJ1-1
ASSPLNYGESTDTQY,NA,TRBV28,TRBJ2-3
ASSQDPEYSNQPQH,NA,TRBV4-1,TRBJ1-5
ASSLAPGLAESSYNEQF,NA,TRBV12-3/TRBV12-4,TRBJ2-1
ASSFRTTEQF,NA,TRBV7-3,TRBJ2-1
ASSYGPSNTEAF,few,TRBV6-5,TRBJ1-1
ASSYHIGTRGTDTQY,few,TRBV6-5,TRBJ2-3
ASSRLGGTDTQY,NA,TRBV7-9,TRBJ2-3
ASSLRISDNEQF,NA,TRBV7-6,TRBJ2-1
ASSWGMHNNEQF,NA,TRBV19,TRBJ2-1
AISESGGTINTGELF,few,TRBV10-3,TRBJ2-2
ASSLPGEFSGNTIY,few,TRBV7-8,TRBJ1-3
ASSSPRENTGELF,NA,TRBV7-3,TRBJ2-2
ASSPRGGPYNEQF,NA,TRBV28,TRBJ2-1
ASSQVPGSTDTQY,NA,TRBV4-1,TRBJ2-3
ASTDLGEQF,few,TRBV10-2,TRBJ2-1
ASTSLIQAGETQY,NA,TRBV7-6,TRBJ2-5
ASSYRDPMNTEAF,many,TRBV5-1,TRBJ1-1
ASSLSVNQETQY,NA,TRBV27,TRBJ2-5
ASSDSGGASGELF,NA,TRBV6-1,TRBJ2-2
ASSPSLEVLKYNEQF,many,TRBV3-1,TRBJ2-1
ACSQEFDRSSYNEQF,NA,TRBV3-1,TRBJ2-1
ASSYSTWGNTEAF,NA,TRBV6-5,TRBJ1-1
ATSQTGVYTYGYT,few,TRBV15,TRBJ1-2
AISEYERGTTDTQY,NA,TRBV10-3,TRBJ2-3
ASSPEDQADTEAF,NA,TRBV27,TRBJ1-1
ASSVDGAYNEQF,NA,TRBV6-4,TRBJ2-1
AISARTGGSEQY,few,TRBV10-3,TRBJ2-7
ASSYAPSTEAF,few,TRBV6-5,TRBJ1-1
ASSQVVDTGELF,many,TRBV4-2,TRBJ2-2
AIPLHGQGATDTQY,NA,TRBV5-1,TRBJ2-3
ASSQDRMATNEKLF,NA,TRBV4-2,TRBJ1-4
ASSPRGGTQHNEQF,NA,TRBV3-1,TRBJ2-1
ASRAETYNEQF,many,TRBV5-1,TRBJ2-1
ASSPLAGVGELF,many,TRBV12-3/TRBV12-4,TRBJ2-2
ASSPANYGYT,NA,TRBV7-8,TRBJ1-2
ASSFGTGGTYEQY,NA,TRBV27,TRBJ2-7
SARDFTGELF,few,TRBV20-1,TRBJ2-2
ASSVGTGFLNTEAF,few,TRBV9,TRBJ1-1
ASSLGRGQNPSYGYT,NA,TRBV7-8,TRBJ1-2
ASSHRDTGWTNYGYT,NA,TRBV3-1,TRBJ1-2
ASSFSIGTRVYEQF,few,TRBV27,TRBJ2-1
ASSLSQGAREGYT,NA,TRBV28,TRBJ1-2
ASIRSGNPYNEQF,NA,TRBV27,TRBJ2-1
ASSHPGAVEAF,NA,TRBV4-1,TRBJ1-1
ASSFGRVNEQY,NA,TRBV27,TRBJ2-7
SARSTGTGLAIGTQY,few,TRBV20-1,TRBJ2-5
ASRSLPGQTSTDTQY,NA,TRBV19,TRBJ2-3
ASSVAKDSGTYEQY,few,TRBV9,TRBJ2-7
ASSWEGTHFEQF,few,TRBV7-9,TRBJ2-1
ASSLGSRDRENEQF,few,TRBV5-1,TRBJ2-1
ASSLGTSGEQY,many,TRBV12-3/TRBV12-4,TRBJ2-7
ASSLSLISSYEQY,few,TRBV27,TRBJ2-7
SARGGTSGRRGDTQY,many,TRBV20-1,TRBJ2-3